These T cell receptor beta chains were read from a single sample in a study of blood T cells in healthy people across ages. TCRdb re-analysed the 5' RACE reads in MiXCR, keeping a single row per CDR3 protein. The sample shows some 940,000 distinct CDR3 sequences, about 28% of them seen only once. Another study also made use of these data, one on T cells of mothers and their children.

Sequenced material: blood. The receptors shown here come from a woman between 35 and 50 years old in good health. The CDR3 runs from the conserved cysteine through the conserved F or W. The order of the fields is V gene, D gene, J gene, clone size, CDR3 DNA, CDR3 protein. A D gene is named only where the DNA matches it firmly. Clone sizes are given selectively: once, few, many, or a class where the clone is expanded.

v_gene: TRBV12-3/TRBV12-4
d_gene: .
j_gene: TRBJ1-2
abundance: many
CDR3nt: TGTGCCAGCAGTTTGGGGTCTGGCTACACCTTC
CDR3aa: CASSLGSGYTF

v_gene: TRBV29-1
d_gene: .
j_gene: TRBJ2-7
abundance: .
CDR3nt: TGCAGCGTCTCCCATGGACAGACGTCGTACTTC
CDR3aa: CSVSHGQTSYF

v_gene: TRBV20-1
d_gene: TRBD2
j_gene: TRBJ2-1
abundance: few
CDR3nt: TGCAGTGCTTCGACTAGCGGGGGGGCCGTGGGTGAGCAGTTCTTC
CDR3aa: CSASTSGGAVGEQFF

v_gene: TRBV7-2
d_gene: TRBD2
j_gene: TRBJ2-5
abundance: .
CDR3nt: TGTGCCAGCAGCTTAGTGGGCGGGGGGCAAGGGGGGACCCGGTACTTC
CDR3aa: CASSLVGGGQGGTRYF

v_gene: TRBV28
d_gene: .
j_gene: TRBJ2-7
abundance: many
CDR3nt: TGTGCCAGCATAGGGACAAACGCCTACGAGCAGTACTTC
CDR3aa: CASIGTNAYEQYF

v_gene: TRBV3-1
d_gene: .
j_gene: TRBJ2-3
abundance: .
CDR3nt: TGTGCCAGCAGTCAAGTAGGCCAGGATACGCAGTATTTT
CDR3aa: CASSQVGQDTQYF

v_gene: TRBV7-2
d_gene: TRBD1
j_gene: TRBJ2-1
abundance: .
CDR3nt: TGTGCCAGCAGCTCCAGACAGGGAACCGCCTACAATGAGCAGTTCTTC
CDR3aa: CASSSRQGTAYNEQFF

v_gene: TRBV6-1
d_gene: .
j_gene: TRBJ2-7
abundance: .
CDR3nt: TGTGCCAGCAGTGAATCTGGCAGCTACGAGCAGTACTTC
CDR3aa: CASSESGSYEQYF

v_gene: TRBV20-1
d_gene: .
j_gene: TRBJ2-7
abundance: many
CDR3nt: TGCAGTGCTCAAGGGTTGGGGGTCTACGAGCAGTACTTC
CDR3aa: CSAQGLGVYEQYF

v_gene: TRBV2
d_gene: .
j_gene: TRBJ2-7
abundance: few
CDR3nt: TGTGCCAGCAGGGCCTCGCCAGGGTCCCACGAGCAGTACTTC
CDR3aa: CASRASPGSHEQYF

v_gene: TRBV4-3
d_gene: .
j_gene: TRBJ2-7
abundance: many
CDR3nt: TGCGCCAGCAGCCAGCTCTGGGTGGTGGACGAGCAGTACTTC
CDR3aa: CASSQLWVVDEQYF

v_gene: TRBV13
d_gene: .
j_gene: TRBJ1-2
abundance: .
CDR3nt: TGTGCCAGCAGCTGGACGGGACAAGGGAACTATGGCTACACCTTC
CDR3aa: CASSWTGQGNYGYTF

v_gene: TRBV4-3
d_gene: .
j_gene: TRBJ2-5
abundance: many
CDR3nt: TGCGCCAGCAGCCAAGATAGCAGGGTGGGGGAGACCCAGTACTTC
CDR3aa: CASSQDSRVGETQYF

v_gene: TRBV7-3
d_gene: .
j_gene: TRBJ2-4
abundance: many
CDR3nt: TGTGCCAGCAGCTTACAGGGGGGGGCCAAAAACATTCAGTACTTC
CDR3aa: CASSLQGGAKNIQYF

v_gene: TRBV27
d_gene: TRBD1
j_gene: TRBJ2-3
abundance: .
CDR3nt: TGTGCCAGCAAACAGGGGGGTGGCCTTAGCACAGATACGCAGTATTTT
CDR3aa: CASKQGGGLSTDTQYF

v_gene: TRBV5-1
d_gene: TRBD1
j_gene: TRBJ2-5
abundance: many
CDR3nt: TGCGCCAGCAGCATAGGGACAGGGGGAATGAGAGAGACCCAGTACTTC
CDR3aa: CASSIGTGGMRETQYF

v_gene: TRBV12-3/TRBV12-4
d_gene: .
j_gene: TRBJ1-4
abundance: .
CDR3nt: TGTGCCAGCAGTTTCCAACTCATAGCTAATGAAAAACTGTTTTTT
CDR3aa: CASSFQLIANEKLFF

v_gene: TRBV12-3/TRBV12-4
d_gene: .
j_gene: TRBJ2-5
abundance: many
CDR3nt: TGTGCCAGCAGTTCACTCGGGACCCAGTACTTC
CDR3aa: CASSSLGTQYF

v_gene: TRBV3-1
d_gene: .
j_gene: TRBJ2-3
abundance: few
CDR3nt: TGTGCCAGCAGCCAAGACTGGACTGCCGCAGATACGCAGTATTTT
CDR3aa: CASSQDWTAADTQYF

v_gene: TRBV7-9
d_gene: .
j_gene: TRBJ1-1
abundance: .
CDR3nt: TGTGCCAGCACGGGACTTCAGGTCTCTGAAGCTTTCTTT
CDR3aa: CASTGLQVSEAFF

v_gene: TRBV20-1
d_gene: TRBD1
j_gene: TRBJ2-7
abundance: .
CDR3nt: TGCAGTGCTTCTTATCCGGGACAGACCTACGAGCAGTACTTC
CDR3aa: CSASYPGQTYEQYF

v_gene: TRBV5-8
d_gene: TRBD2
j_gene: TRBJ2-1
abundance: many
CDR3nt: TGTGCCAGCAGCCCCTTTAGCGGGGGGGCAAATGAGCAGTTCTTC
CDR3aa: CASSPFSGGANEQFF

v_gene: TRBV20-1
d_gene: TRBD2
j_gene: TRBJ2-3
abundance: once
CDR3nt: TGCAGTGCTAGAGCCCTCACTAGCGGGAGGCCTCTCACAGATACGCAGTATTTT
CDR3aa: CSARALTSGRPLTDTQYF

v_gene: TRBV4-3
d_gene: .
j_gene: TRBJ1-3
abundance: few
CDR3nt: TGCGCCAGCAGCCAAGATTGGGAATCTGGAAACACCATATATTTT
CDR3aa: CASSQDWESGNTIYF

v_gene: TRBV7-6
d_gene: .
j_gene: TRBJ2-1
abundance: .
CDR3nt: TGTGCCAGCAGCTCTAAAGAGACCCAGTTCTTC
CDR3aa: CASSSKETQFF

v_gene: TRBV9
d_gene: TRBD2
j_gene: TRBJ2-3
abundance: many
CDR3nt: TGTGCCAGCAGCCCTTCCCCGTGGGCGGGGGGGACCACAGATACGCAGTATTTT
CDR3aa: CASSPSPWAGGTTDTQYF

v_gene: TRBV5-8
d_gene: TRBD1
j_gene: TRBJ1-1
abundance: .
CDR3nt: TGTGCCAGCAGCTCCCGGGACAGGGTCCCACTCGAAGCTTTCTTT
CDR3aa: CASSSRDRVPLEAFF

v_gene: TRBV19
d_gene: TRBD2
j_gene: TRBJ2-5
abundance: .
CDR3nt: TGTGCCAGTACCTCGTCCGGGGCTAGCGGCCAAGAGACCCAGTACTTC
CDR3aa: CASTSSGASGQETQYF

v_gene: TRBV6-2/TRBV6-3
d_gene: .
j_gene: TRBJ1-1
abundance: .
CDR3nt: TGTGCCAGCAGTTACTCGAAGGCCAGGGGAGTTTCTGAAGCTTTCTTT
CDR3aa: CASSYSKARGVSEAFF

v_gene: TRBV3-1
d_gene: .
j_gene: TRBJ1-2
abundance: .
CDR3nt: TGTGCCAGCAGCGAGCGGACAAATGGCTACACCTTC
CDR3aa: CASSERTNGYTF

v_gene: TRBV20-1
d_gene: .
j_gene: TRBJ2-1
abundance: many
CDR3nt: TGCAGTGCTAGCCCCGCGACAGTCGCCATAGACAATGAGCAGTTCTTC
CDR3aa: CSASPATVAIDNEQFF

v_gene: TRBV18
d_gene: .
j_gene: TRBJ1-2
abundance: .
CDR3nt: TGTGCCGGCTCACCAACTCCGGGACCGAAGGTCGTACTTTATGGCTACACCTTC
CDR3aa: CAGSPTPGPKVVLYGYTF

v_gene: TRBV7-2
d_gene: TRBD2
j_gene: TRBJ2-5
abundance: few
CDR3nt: TGTGCCAGCAGCTTAGCGGGACTAGTCCAAGAGACCCAGTACTTC
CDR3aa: CASSLAGLVQETQYF

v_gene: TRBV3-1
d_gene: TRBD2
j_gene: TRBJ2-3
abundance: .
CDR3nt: TGTGCCAGCAGCCAAGACAGACTAGCGGGGATAACAGATACGCAGTATTTT
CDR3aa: CASSQDRLAGITDTQYF

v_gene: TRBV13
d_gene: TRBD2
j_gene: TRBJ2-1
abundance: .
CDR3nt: TGTGCCAGCAGTTCTAGCGGGGCCGAAGAGCAGTTCTTC
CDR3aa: CASSSSGAEEQFF

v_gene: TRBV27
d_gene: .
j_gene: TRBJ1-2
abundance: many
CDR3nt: TGTGCCAGCAGTTCACCACGGGGCCCAAACTATGGCTACACCTTC
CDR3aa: CASSSPRGPNYGYTF

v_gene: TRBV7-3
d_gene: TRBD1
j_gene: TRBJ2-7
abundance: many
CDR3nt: TGTGCCAGCAGCCCGACAGGGGCCCCTAAAGGGAACGAGCAGTACTTC
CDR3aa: CASSPTGAPKGNEQYF

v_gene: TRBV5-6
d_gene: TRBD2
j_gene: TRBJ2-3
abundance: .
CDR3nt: TGTGCCAGCAGCTTGGAGGCTAGCGGGGGGGCAAATACGCAGTATTTT
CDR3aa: CASSLEASGGANTQYF

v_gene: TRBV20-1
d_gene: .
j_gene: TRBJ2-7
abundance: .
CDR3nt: TGCAGTGCTAGAGATTGGCGGGACGGGGCCTCCTACGAGCAGTACTTC
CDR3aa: CSARDWRDGASYEQYF

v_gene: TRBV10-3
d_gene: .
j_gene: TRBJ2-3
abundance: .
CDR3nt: TGTGCCGGCGGGTCCGGTTTGGTGGGAGATACGCAGTATTTT
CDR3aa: CAGGSGLVGDTQYF

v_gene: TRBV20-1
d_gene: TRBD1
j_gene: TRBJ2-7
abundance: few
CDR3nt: TGCAGTGCTGCTCAGTCCGGGACAGGCTTCCGCTACGAGCAGTACTTC
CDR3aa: CSAAQSGTGFRYEQYF

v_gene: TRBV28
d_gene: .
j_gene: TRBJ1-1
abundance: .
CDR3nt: TGTGCCAGCAGTCCCGGGACTCAAGGGGCCACTGAAGCTTTCTTT
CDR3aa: CASSPGTQGATEAFF

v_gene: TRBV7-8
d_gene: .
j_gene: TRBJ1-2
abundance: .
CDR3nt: TGTGCCAGCAGCTTAGCGGCGACGGGATATGGCTACACCTTC
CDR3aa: CASSLAATGYGYTF

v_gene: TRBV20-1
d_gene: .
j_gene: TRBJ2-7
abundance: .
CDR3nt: TGCAGTGCTAGATTGGGGTACGAGCAGTACTTC
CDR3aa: CSARLGYEQYF

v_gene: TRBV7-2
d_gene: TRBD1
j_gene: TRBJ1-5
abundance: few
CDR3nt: TGTGCCAGCAGCTCCCTGGGCACCGGGACAGGGGCTCGGAATCAGCCCCAGCATTTT
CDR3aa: CASSSLGTGTGARNQPQHF

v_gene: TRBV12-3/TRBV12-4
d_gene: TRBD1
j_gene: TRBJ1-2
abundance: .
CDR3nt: TGTGCCAGCAGTCAATGGACAGGGGGGAAGTATGGCTACACCTTC
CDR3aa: CASSQWTGGKYGYTF

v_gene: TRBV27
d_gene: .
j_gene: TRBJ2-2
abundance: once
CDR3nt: TGTGCCAGCAGTTCTTGGCAGGAGAACACCGGGGAGCTGTTTTTT
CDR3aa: CASSSWQENTGELFF

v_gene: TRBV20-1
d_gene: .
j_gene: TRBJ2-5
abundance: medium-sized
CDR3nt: TGCAGTGCCAGACCAACCCGGGCCCTGAGATCGCAAGAGACCCAGTACTTC
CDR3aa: CSARPTRALRSQETQYF

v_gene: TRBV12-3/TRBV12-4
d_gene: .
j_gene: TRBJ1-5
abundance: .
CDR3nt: TGTGCCAGCAGTACCCAGGCGAATCAGCCCCAGCATTTT
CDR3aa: CASSTQANQPQHF

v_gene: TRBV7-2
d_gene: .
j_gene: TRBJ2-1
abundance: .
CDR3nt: TGTGCCAGCAGCTTATTACAGGGTTTTGCAGTAACGGCCAGTCCCAATGAGCAGTTCTTC
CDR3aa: CASSLLQGFAVTASPNEQFF

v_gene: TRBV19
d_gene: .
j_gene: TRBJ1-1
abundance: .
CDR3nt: TGTGCCAGTAGTATTCAGGCAGGGATCACTGAAGCTTTCTTT
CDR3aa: CASSIQAGITEAFF

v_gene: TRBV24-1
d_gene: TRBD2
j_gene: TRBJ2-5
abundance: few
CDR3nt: TGTGCCACCAGTGATTCCTCCCTAGCGGGGGACCAAGAGACCCAGTACTTC
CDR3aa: CATSDSSLAGDQETQYF

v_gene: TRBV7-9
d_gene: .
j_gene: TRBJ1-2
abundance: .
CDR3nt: TGTGCCAACAGCTCGAGGACACCCGATGGCTACACCTTC
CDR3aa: CANSSRTPDGYTF

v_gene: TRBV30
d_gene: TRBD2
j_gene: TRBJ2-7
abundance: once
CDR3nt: TGTGCCGGAAGCGGGGGGGCCTACAATGAGCAGTACTTC
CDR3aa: CAGSGGAYNEQYF

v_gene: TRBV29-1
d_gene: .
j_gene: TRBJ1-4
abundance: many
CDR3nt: TGCAGCGTGCAGAGTGGGGGCCATCCTGAAAAACTGTTTTTT
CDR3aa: CSVQSGGHPEKLFF